The 20 T cell receptor beta chains given below trace back to one sample, sequenced in a study of shared clonotypes between healthy human individuals. The data were produced by immunoSEQ multiplex PCR, yet TCRdb's version contains in-frame clones alone and is incomplete. The table shows 450,000 to 500,000 clones, with around three quarters occurring only once. The sample was PBMCs. These receptors were taken from a woman in her thirties or forties in good health. Some clones in this sample may be carry-over from other donors' samples.

Details on this clone: This sequence may be a read error, since a much larger clone differs from it by one base. In the same sample, other DNA sequences code for this CDR3. This chain joins TRBV29-1 and TRBJ2-2; D not certain. There are 14 residues in the CDR3. Trimming cost V 7 bases and J 2 bases, with 14 bases left between them. Germline V lookup: CDR1 SQVTM, CDR2 ANQGSEA. CDR3 coding DNA: TGCAGCGGGTTGGTAGGTCTCAACACCGGGGAGCTGTTTTTT. Translation gives CSGLVGLNTGELFF.

On this clone itself: Other nucleotide sequences in the sample specify the same CDR3. For the CDR3, the DNA is TGTGCCAGCAGTTTCGGGGGTAGCACAGATACGCAGTATTTT. Protein: CASSFGGSTDTQYF. The chain joins TRBV28 to TRBJ2-3; D is possibly TRBD2 (6 bases). The V and J ends lost 3 bases and 0 bases respectively, with 7 bases between them. This CDR3 spans 14 amino acids. CDR1 MDHEN and CDR2 SYDVKM come from the germline V gene.

The chain uses TRBV7-9 and TRBJ2-5; maybe TRBD2 (6 bases). Germline V CDR1 and CDR2: SEHNR, FQNEAQ (reference sequence). The V gene lost 8 bases and the J gene lost 5 bases, with 21 bases spanning the gap. CDR3 length: 15 amino acids. The CDR3 DNA follows: TGTGCCAGCCAGACTAGTATTTCTGCAGAGGAGACCCAGTACTTC. Translation gives CASQTSISAEETQYF.

The chain employs TRBV15 and TRBJ2-7, with a tentative D call TRBD2 (5 bases). The V and J ends lost 3 bases and 0 bases respectively, with 9 bases between them. The CDR3 has 14 residues. Germline V lookup: CDR1 LNHNV, CDR2 YYDKDF (reference sequence). This chain's CDR3 is CATSRDSFSYEQYF. DNA of the CDR3: TGTGCCACCAGCAGGGACTCCTTCTCCTACGAGCAGTACTTC.

The chain couples TRBV10-3 to TRBJ2-7; the match to TRBD1 covers 9 bases. Germline V gives CDR1 ENHRY, CDR2 SYGVKD. CDR3 length equals 12 residues. After removal of 10 bases from V and 4 bases from J, the junction contained 5 bases not matched to a gene. CDR3 in DNA: TGTGCCACCAACAGGGGGCATTACGAGCAGTACTTC. Amino acids: CATNRGHYEQYF.

The chain uses TRBV6-5 and TRBJ2-3; D gene uncertain. The CDR3 sequence is 15 residues long. V was pared by 2 bases and J by 3 bases, with 12 bases between. Germline V gene data show CDR1 as MNHEY and CDR2 as SVGAGI. Written as DNA, the CDR3 is TGTGCCAGCAGTTACGGAATGAGGATTACAGATACGCAGTATTTT. Encoded protein: CASSYGMRITDTQYF.

The chain has TRBV6-5 and TRBJ1-1, with a tentative D call TRBD1 (6 bases). The CDR3 is made up of 14 amino acids. Germline-derived CDR1 and CDR2 are MNHEY and SVGAGI. The ends were cut back, 4 bases at V and 0 bases at J, with 9 bases in the middle. CDR3: CASSFHRVNTEAFF. DNA for the CDR3: TGTGCCAGCAGTTTCCACAGGGTGAACACTGAAGCTTTCTTT.

This clone was seen only once. The rearrangement links TRBV9 to TRBJ2-1; D not resolved. Germline-derived CDR1 and CDR2 are SGDLS and YYNGEE. V lost 3 bases to trimming and J lost 7 bases, with 11 bases between them. This CDR3 has 13 residues. This CDR3 is CASSAAIRNEQFF. CDR3 nucleotides: TGTGCCAGCAGCGCCGCTATAAGGAATGAGCAGTTCTTC. Full variable domain (rest looked up from reference TRBV9 and TRBJ2-1): DSGVTQTPKHLITATGQRVTLRCSPRSGDLSVYWYQQSLDQGLQFLIQYYNGEERAKGNILERFSAQQFPDLHSELNLSSLELGDSALYFCASSAAIRNEQFFGPGTRLTVL.

The chain joins TRBV11-2 to TRBJ2-1; 9 bases fit TRBD2. Losses at the gene ends were 4 bases for V and 10 bases for J; bases not matched to a gene: 5. Per the germline V gene, CDR1 is SGHAT and CDR2 is FQNNGV. The CDR3 runs to 13 residues. The CDR3 nucleotides read TGTGCCAGCAGCTCGGGACTAGCAGGGGAGCAGTTCTTC. It translates to CASSSGLAGEQFF.

A few counts support this clone. The rearrangement joins TRBV7-5 to TRBJ2-2; the D call of TRBD2 is as the table states it, not checked on the DNA. TRBV7-5 is a known pseudogene. CDR3 length equals 16 residues. CDR3 region: CARSLPGLANTGELFF. The CDR3, as DNA: TGTGCCAGAAGCTTACCCGGACTAGCGAACACCGGGGAGCTGTTTTTT.

This chain uses TRBV19 with TRBJ1-2, with D uncertain. Trimming shortened V by 4 bases and J by 4 bases, and 10 bases separated the two germline ends. CDR3 length: 13 amino acids. The germline gives CDR1 LNHDA, CDR2 SQIVND (reference sequence). CDR3 nucleotide sequence: TGTGCCAGTAGTAGTCAACAGCTCTATGGCTACACCTTC. Its translation is CASSSQQLYGYTF.

The chain joins TRBV4-1 to TRBJ2-3; 8 nucleotides match TRBD2. Germline CDR1 is MGHRA and CDR2 is YSYEKL. V lost 0 bases to trimming and J lost 2 bases; unmatched junction nucleotides: 4. The CDR3 covers 16 residues. CDR3 DNA sequence: TGCGCCAGCAGCCAAGACTTTAGCGGGGCCACAGATACGCAGTATTTT. Amino acid sequence: CASSQDFSGATDTQYF.

This chain uses TRBV7-9 with TRBJ2-1; a weak D match, TRBD2 (5 bases). Trimming took 4 bases from V and 1 from J, leaving 8 bases between them. In germline, CDR1 is SEHNR, CDR2 FQNEAQ (reference sequence). CDR3 length: 14 residues. CDR3 in amino acids: CASSSSGSYNEQFF. CDR3 coding DNA: TGTGCCAGCAGCTCATCGGGGTCCTACAATGAGCAGTTCTTC.

The chain has TRBV7-2 and TRBJ1-2; 10 bases line up with TRBD1. This CDR3 has 16 amino acids. Germline-derived CDR1 and CDR2 are SGHTA and FQGNSA. V lost 4 bases to trimming and J lost 4 bases; unmatched junction nucleotides: 9. CDR3 residues: CASSSGQGGDVYGYTF. In nucleotides, the CDR3 is TGTGCCAGCAGCTCTGGACAGGGGGGAGATGTCTATGGCTACACCTTC.

The chain has TRBV10-3 and TRBJ2-7; 12 positions agree with TRBD1. The J call may be faulty, since TRBJ2-1 better matches the DNA end. The length of the CDR3 is 15 residues. Germline V lookup: CDR1 ENHRY, CDR2 SYGVKD. The CDR3 loop reads CAISEPGQGACEQFF. In nucleotides, the CDR3 is TGTGCCATCAGTGAGCCGGGACAGGGGGCATGCGAGCAGTTCTTC.

V gene TRBV15 combines with J gene TRBJ2-1; D gene unclear. CDR3 size: 12 residues. The V and J ends lost 0 bases and 12 bases respectively, with 9 bases between them. Germline CDR1 is LNHNV and CDR2 is YYDKDF (reference sequence). For the CDR3, the DNA is TGTGCCACCAGCAGAGATTTCCTTTGGCAGTTCTTC. As protein: CATSRDFLWQFF.

This clone was seen a handful of times. The rearrangement uses TRBV28 and TRBJ2-1, with TRBD2 identical over 9 bases. The CDR3 length is 18 residues. Losses at the gene ends were 3 bases for V and 0 bases for J; bases not matched to a gene: 9. CDR1 and CDR2 from the germline V gene are MDHEN and SYDVKM. This chain's CDR3 is CASSFPGAGGSSYNEQFF. CDR3 sequence (DNA): TGTGCCAGCAGTTTCCCCGGGGCGGGAGGGAGCTCCTACAATGAGCAGTTCTTC.

The V and J genes are TRBV5-1 and TRBJ1-2, with TRBD1 matching over 9 bases. The CDR3 sequence is 12 residues long. The V and J ends lost 4 bases and 13 bases, in that order; junction bases with no gene match: 8. Germline-derived CDR1 and CDR2 are SGHRS and YFSETQ. The CDR3: CASSRDRDNPTF. CDR3 nucleotide sequence: TGCGCCAGCAGCAGGGACAGGGATAACCCCACCTTC.

The chain uses TRBV28 and TRBJ1-3, with TRBD1 identical over 7 bases. The V gene end was trimmed by 5 bases and the J gene end by 2 bases; junction bases not matched to a gene: 3. Germline assignment: CDR1 MDHEN and CDR2 SYDVKM. The CDR3 has 14 residues. The CDR3 region is CASSRQGPGNTIYF. The CDR3 bases are TGTGCCAGCAGTCGACAGGGCCCTGGAAACACCATATATTTT.

This clone was counted between two and nine times. The gene calls are TRBV28 and TRBJ1-5; TRBD1 is a possible D gene (6 bases). The CDR3 length is 12 residues. Germline values: CDR1 MDHEN, CDR2 SYDVKM. V lost 7 bases and J 7 bases, leaving 11 bases between the germline ends. The CDR3 is CASTHRAQPQHF. CDR3 in DNA: TGTGCCAGCACCCACAGGGCGCAGCCCCAGCATTTT. The full variable domain, in which reference TRBV28 and TRBJ1-5 provide the parts outside the CDR3, is DVKVTQSSRYLVKRTGEKVFLECVQDMDHENMFWYRQDPGLGLRLIYFSYDVKMKEKGDIPEGYSVSREKKERFSLILESASTNQTSMYLCASTHRAQPQHFGDGTRLSIL.